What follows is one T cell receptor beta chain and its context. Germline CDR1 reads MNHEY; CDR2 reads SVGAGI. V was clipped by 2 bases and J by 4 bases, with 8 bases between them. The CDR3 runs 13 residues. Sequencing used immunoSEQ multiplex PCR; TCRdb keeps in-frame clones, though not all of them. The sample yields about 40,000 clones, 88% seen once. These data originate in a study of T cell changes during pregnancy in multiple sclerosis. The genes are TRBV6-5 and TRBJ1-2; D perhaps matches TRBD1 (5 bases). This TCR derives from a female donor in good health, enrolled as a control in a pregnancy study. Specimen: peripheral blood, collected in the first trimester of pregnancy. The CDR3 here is CASSYAGGYGYTF. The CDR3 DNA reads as TGTGCCAGCAGTTACGCGGGGGGCTATGGCTACACCTTC.